Listed below are T cell receptor beta chains from one sample, sequenced in a study of metastatic and nonmetastatic thyroid tumors. TCRdb reanalyzed the PCR reads with MiXCR. The repertoire has 84,000 or so clones, around 7.8% of them found once; the top ten carry 8.8%. The sample taken for sequencing was blood. The source is a female donor with papillary thyroid cancer or a benign thyroid nodule (not recorded which). Some clones in this sample may be carry-over from other donors' samples. Each CDR3 is given with its conserved first and last residue. D genes are given only for firm matches. Only part of the rows carry a size: once, few, many, or a class if the clone is expanded.

v_call,j_call,d_call,clone_size,cdr3_nt,cdr3_aa
TRBV25-1,TRBJ2-3,TRBD2,many,TGTGCCAGCAGTGATCCGTCCACTAGCGGGGTCACAGATACGCAGTATTTT,CASSDPSTSGVTDTQYF
TRBV6-1,TRBJ1-6,.,many,TGTGCCAGCAGAAACGCGGGGGGTTCACCCCTCCACTTT,CASRNAGGSPLHF
TRBV6-1,TRBJ2-6,.,few,TGTGCCAGCAGCCCGCGGTTCTCTTGGGCCAACGTCCTGACTTTC,CASSPRFSWANVLTF
TRBV7-2,TRBJ2-3,TRBD2,few,TGTGCCAGCAGCTTCGTCGCTAGCGGGGGGGCCACAGATACGCAGTATTTT,CASSFVASGGATDTQYF
TRBV19,TRBJ2-5,TRBD1,many,TGTGCCAGTAGACGACAGGGAGAGACCCAGTACTTC,CASRRQGETQYF
TRBV6-2/TRBV6-3,TRBJ2-5,TRBD2,many,TGTGCCAGCAGTTACCGCGGGGGGGCCTCTGCTGAGACCCAGTACTTC,CASSYRGGASAETQYF
TRBV6-1,TRBJ1-6,.,many,TGTGCCAGCAGCCCCTTAGAAGTCGCGGGTAATTCACCCCTCCACTTT,CASSPLEVAGNSPLHF
TRBV6-1,TRBJ1-6,.,many,TGTGCCAGCAGTGAAAGTGGGGGAAATTCACCCCTCCACTTT,CASSESGGNSPLHF
TRBV27,TRBJ1-4,.,many,TGTGCCAGCAGTTCGGGGCCTGGTGCAACTAATGAAAAACTGTTTTTT,CASSSGPGATNEKLFF
TRBV5-5,TRBJ2-1,TRBD2,.,TGTGCCAGCAGCTTGAGCGGGGGGCCCTACAATGAGCAGTTCTTC,CASSLSGGPYNEQFF
TRBV7-9,TRBJ1-2,.,many,TGTGCCAGCAGCTTACACGGGACCGAGGGTGGCTACACCTTC,CASSLHGTEGGYTF
TRBV6-4,TRBJ2-1,.,many,TGTGCCAGCAGTGAGGACAGCTCCTACAATGAGCAGTTCTTC,CASSEDSSYNEQFF
TRBV6-1,TRBJ2-2,TRBD2,many,TGTGCCAGCCTAGCGGGGACTTCGAACACCGGGGAGCTGTTTTTT,CASLAGTSNTGELFF
TRBV28,TRBJ1-5,.,many,TGTGCCAGCACCCTAACGGGTCATACCGGTCAGCCCCAGCATTTT,CASTLTGHTGQPQHF